This note documents a single T cell receptor (beta chain) sequence. The entry originates in a study of blood T cell repertoires in COVID-19. The CDR3 has 12 amino acids. CDR1 is GTSNPN, CDR2 SVGIG, per germline (reference sequence). V was shortened by 2 bases and J by 1 base, with 6 bases between the two germline ends. The table came from immunoSEQ multiplex PCR; TCRdb's copy has only in-frame clones and leaves some out. This sample yields 190,000 or so clones, of which roughly four fifths are seen a single time; 7.5% to 10% belongs to the top ten. The rearrangement uses TRBV30 and TRBJ2-7; D remains ambiguous. The receptor was isolated from a man aged 35 to 55 who had recovered from COVID-19. The sequenced sample consisted of PBMCs or T cells enriched from blood (not recorded which). CDR3 residues: CAWSPESYEQYF. The DNA for the CDR3 is TGTGCCTGGAGTCCAGAATCCTACGAGCAGTACTTC.